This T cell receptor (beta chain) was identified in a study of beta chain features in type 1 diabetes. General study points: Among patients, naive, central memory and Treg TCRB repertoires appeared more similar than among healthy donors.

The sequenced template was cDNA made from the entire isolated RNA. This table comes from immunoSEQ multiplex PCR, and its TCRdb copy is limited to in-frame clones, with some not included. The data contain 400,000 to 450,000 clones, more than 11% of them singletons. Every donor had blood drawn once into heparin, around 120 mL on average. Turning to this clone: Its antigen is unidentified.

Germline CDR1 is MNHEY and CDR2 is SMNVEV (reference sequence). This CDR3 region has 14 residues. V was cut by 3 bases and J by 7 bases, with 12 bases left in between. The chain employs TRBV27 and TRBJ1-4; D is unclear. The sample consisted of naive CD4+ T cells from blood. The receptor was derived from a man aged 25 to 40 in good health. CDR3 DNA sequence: TGTGCCAGCAGTTTGCAGTTTCGCTCTGAAAAACTGTTTTTT. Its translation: CASSLQFRSEKLFF.